The 31 T cell receptor beta chains reported below all come from one sample, sequenced in a study of blood T cell repertoires in COVID-19. Assay: immunoSEQ multiplex PCR; the TCRdb copy retains only in-frame clones and omits some. The table shows some 190,000 clones, with about nine tenths occurring only once. Sequences were obtained from peripheral blood. Every receptor here comes from a man between 18 and 29 years old with active or convalescent COVID-19.

The rearrangement links TRBV14 to TRBJ2-5; a weak D match, TRBD2 (6 bases). The germline V gene encodes CDR1 SGHDN and CDR2 FVKESK. V shed 1 base and J shed 1 base, with 13 bases lying between them. The CDR3 is made up of 16 amino acids. The CDR3 DNA is TGTGCCAGCAGCCAAGGCGGGACGGTCCTCCAAGAGACCCAGTACTTC. Its translation: CASSQGGTVLQETQYF.

J is TRBJ2-5 and V is TRBV3-1 (or the pseudogene TRBV3-2); possibly TRBD2 for D (6 bases). With 1 base removed from V and 13 bases from J, the gap between germline ends came to 13 bases. This CDR3 contains 12 residues. Germline V lookup: CDR1 LGHDT, CDR2 YNNKEL (reference sequence). The CDR3 DNA is TGTGCCAGCAGCCAAGGCGGGACCCTCGCGTACTTC. Residues: CASSQGGTLAYF.

The chain carries TRBV7-9 and TRBJ2-5; 12 positions agree with TRBD2. Germline CDR1 SEHNR, CDR2 FQNEAQ (reference sequence). The trim removed 1 base at V and 2 bases at J, leaving 2 bases unmatched. The CDR3 length is 16 residues. The CDR3 bases are TGTGCCAGCAGCTTAGGGACTAGCGGGACTCAAGAGACCCAGTACTTC. Its protein product is CASSLGTSGTQETQYF.

The J gene is TRBJ2-5, the V gene TRBV5-6, with 10 nucleotides matching TRBD1. V lost 4 bases to trimming and J lost 3 bases; unmatched junction nucleotides: 6. CDR1 and CDR2 from the germline V gene are SGHDT and YYEEEE. The CDR3 has 15 residues. The CDR3 nucleotides are TGTGCCAGCAGCCCTACCGGGACAGGGGAAGAGACCCAGTACTTC. Protein product: CASSPTGTGEETQYF. Full variable domain (rest looked up from reference TRBV5-6 and TRBJ2-5): DAGVTQSPTHLIKTRGQQVTLRCSPKSGHDTVSWYQQALGQGPQFIFQYYEEEERQRGNFPDRFSGHQFPNYSSELNVNALLLGDSALYLCASSPTGTGEETQYFGPGTRLLVL.

J is TRBJ1-2 and V is TRBV4-1, with D possibly being TRBD1 (5 bases). With 0 bases removed from V and 0 bases from J, the gap between germline ends came to 11 bases. This CDR3 has 16 amino acids. Germline assignment: CDR1 MGHRA and CDR2 YSYEKL. The CDR3 nucleotides are TGCGCCAGCAGCCAAGAGACGGCGGGGGCTAACTATGGCTACACCTTC. This codes for CASSQETAGANYGYTF.

This chain joins TRBV2 and TRBJ2-5; D perhaps matches TRBD2 (5 bases). The germline gives CDR1 SNHLY, CDR2 FYNNEI. Trimming took 8 bases from V and 1 from J, leaving 11 bases between them. This CDR3 has 13 residues. CDR3 loop: CASSGEGQETQYF. The CDR3 DNA is TGTGCCAGCTCCGGGGAAGGCCAAGAGACCCAGTACTTC.

This clone occurred a few times. The rearrangement uses TRBV19 and TRBJ1-6; TRBD1 is a possible D gene (6 bases). The CDR3 runs to 13 residues. V lost 8 bases and J 7 bases, leaving 12 bases between the germline ends. Germline V gene data show CDR1 as LNHDA and CDR2 as SQIVND (reference sequence). The CDR3 spells CASDRGQNSPLHF. DNA of the CDR3: TGTGCCAGTGATCGGGGACAAAATTCACCCCTCCACTTT.

This clone was observed a handful of times. V gene TRBV12-5 combines with J gene TRBJ1-3; 8 bases agree with TRBD1. The CDR3 spans 15 residues. V was pared by 6 bases and J by 6 bases, with 10 bases of the junction left unmatched. Germline values: CDR1 LGHNT, CDR2 FRNRAP. The CDR3 reads CASGLGQGAENTIYF. For the CDR3, the DNA is TGTGCTAGTGGCTTAGGCCAGGGGGCTGAAAACACCATATATTTT.

The chain links TRBV7-2 to TRBJ2-7; TRBD2 agrees at 12 bases. With V trimmed by 2 bases and J by 1 base, 9 bases remained unmatched. The CDR3 length is 18 residues. Germline values: CDR1 SGHTA, CDR2 FQGNSA. The CDR3 DNA follows: TGTGCCAGCAGCTTATCTCTAGCGGGAGGGGGTCTTTCCTACGAGCAGTACTTC. This codes for CASSLSLAGGGLSYEQYF.

The CDR3 is CASTPGQPEAFF. CDR3 DNA sequence: TGTGCCAGCACCCCCGGACAGCCTGAAGCTTTCTTT. The chain links TRBV12-3 or TRBV12-4 to TRBJ1-1; maybe TRBD1 (6 bases). The CDR3 contains 12 residues. The V end lost 7 bases, the J end lost 6 bases, and 12 bases lay between the germline ends.

This chain joins TRBV7-9 and TRBJ1-2; D is perhaps TRBD1 (5 bases). The germline gives CDR1 SEHNR, CDR2 FQNEAQ (reference sequence). This CDR3 region has 13 residues. Deletions cut 8 bases from V and 0 bases from J, with 10 bases between. CDR3 sequence reads: CASEKGANYGYTF. CDR3 nucleotide sequence: TGTGCCAGCGAAAAAGGGGCTAACTATGGCTACACCTTC.

This clone was picked up one time. This chain joins TRBV10-3 and TRBJ2-2, with D possibly TRBD1 on 6 matching bases. Trimming removed 8 bases from V and 7 bases from J, with 14 bases in between. The CDR3 extends over 13 amino acids. Germline assignment: CDR1 ENHRY and CDR2 SYGVKD. The CDR3 DNA follows: TGTGCCATCCCGAGGGGGTCGGACGGGGAGCTGTTTTTT. Translation gives CAIPRGSDGELFF.

CDR3: CASGGNLNTEAFF. The CDR3 nucleotides read TGTGCCAGCGGCGGGAACCTGAACACTGAAGCTTTCTTT. This rearrangement joins TRBV19 to TRBJ1-1; no reliable D call. Trimming left V 9 bases short and J 0 bases short, with 11 bases between. This CDR3 comprises 13 residues. CDR1 is LNHDA and CDR2 is SQIVND in the germline V gene (reference sequence).

This clone was counted ten times or more. V and J are TRBV7-3 and TRBJ2-7; TRBD2 agrees at 10 bases. The CDR3 totals 14 residues. V shed 5 bases, J shed 6 bases, and the junction held 7 bases outside the gene matches. CDR1 is SGHTA and CDR2 is FQGTGA in the germline V gene. CDR3 DNA: TGTGCCAGCAGCCTTAGCGGGAGGTCTCGCGAGCAGTACTTC. Translating it yields CASSLSGRSREQYF.

The chain carries TRBV7-8 and TRBJ2-7; 7 bases map to TRBD2. V trimming: 5 bases; J trimming: 0 bases; junction bases outside the gene matches: 10. Germline V gene sequence: CDR1 SGHVS, CDR2 FQNEAQ. The CDR3 spans 16 residues. CDR3 protein: CASSLMGGASSYEQYF. As DNA, the CDR3 is TGTGCCAGCAGCCTCATGGGAGGGGCGTCCTCCTACGAGCAGTACTTC.

The chain couples TRBV3-1 (or the pseudogene TRBV3-2) to TRBJ2-7; D ambiguous. From germline, CDR1 is LGHDT and CDR2 YNNKEL (reference sequence). V was clipped by 2 bases and J by 0 bases, with 11 bases between them. This CDR3 contains 15 residues. CDR3 protein: CASSQQAVRSYEQYF. In DNA, the CDR3 is TGTGCCAGCAGCCAACAGGCTGTCCGCTCCTACGAGCAGTACTTC.

The chain links TRBV5-1 to TRBJ2-2; TRBD2 aligns across 9 bases. Looked up from germline, CDR1 is SGHRS and CDR2 is YFSETQ. V lost 4 bases to trimming and J lost 10 bases; unmatched junction nucleotides: 11. The CDR3 covers 15 residues. Here the CDR3 DNA reads TGCGCCAGCAGCCTTTCTAGCGGGGTCGAGGAGGAGCTGTTTTTT. Its protein product is CASSLSSGVEEELFF.

This clone was seen only a few times. The rearrangement joins TRBV6-4 to TRBJ2-1; possible D gene TRBD2, 5 bases. The CDR3 has 15 amino acids. V was pared by 4 bases and J by 4 bases, with 14 bases between. Germline CDR1 and CDR2: MRHNA and SNTAGT. CDR3 bases: TGTGCCAGCAGTGCACACACCGAGGGTTACAATGAGCAGTTCTTC. Protein: CASSAHTEGYNEQFF.

V and J are TRBV4-3 and TRBJ2-1, with a possible D match to TRBD2 (6 bases). With 1 base removed from V and 5 bases from J, the gap between germline ends came to 15 bases. Germline CDR1 reads LGHNA; CDR2 reads YSLEER. This CDR3 region has 16 residues. CDR3 in amino acids: CASSQGRGLINNEQFF. In nucleotides, the CDR3 is TGCGCCAGCAGCCAAGGACGAGGACTAATCAACAATGAGCAGTTCTTC.

For this clone: Relative to the germline gene, one junction end is altered; a read error may explain this. The genes are TRBV7-3 and TRBJ2-3; the D is unclear. The CDR3 has 13 amino acids. Germline CDR1 reads SGHTA; CDR2 reads FQGTGA. CDR3 in DNA: TGTGCCAGCAGCCTAACTTACACAGATACGCAGTATTTT. It is translated as CASSLTYTDTQYF.

The rearrangement joins TRBV6-5 to TRBJ2-1; possibly TRBD2 for D (6 bases). The V gene's germline CDR1 is MNHEY and CDR2 SVGAGI. The V gene lost 5 bases and the J gene lost 14 bases, with 19 bases spanning the gap. This CDR3 region has 13 residues. The CDR3 coding sequence is TGTGCCAGCAGTACTTCTTGGGAGGCGGGCAAGTTCTTC. It is translated as CASSTSWEAGKFF.

The genes are TRBV9 and TRBJ1-2; possible D gene TRBD1, 5 bases. V was shortened by 0 bases and J by 8 bases, with 17 bases between the two germline ends. CDR3 length: 15 amino acids. CDR1 is SGDLS and CDR2 is YYNGEE in the germline V gene. The CDR3 loop reads CASSVAHRGVGGYTF. CDR3 in DNA: TGTGCCAGCAGCGTAGCCCACCGGGGGGTGGGGGGCTACACCTTC.

The V call is TRBV6-7, the J call TRBJ1-2; TRBD1 agrees at 9 bases. TRBV6-7 is classed as an ORF, of uncertain function. CDR3 size: 15 residues. Trimming at V came to 7 bases and at J to 7 bases, leaving 13 bases not matched to a gene. The CDR3 DNA reads as TGTGCCAGCAAGATCACAGGGGGCTCTGAAAGTGGCTACACCTTC. Its translation: CASKITGGSESGYTF.

V gene TRBV6-5 combines with J gene TRBJ1-2; 7 nucleotides agree with TRBD1. Unmatched junction bases numbered 3, after V lost 7 bases and J lost 4 bases. Per the germline V gene, CDR1 is MNHEY and CDR2 is SVGAGI. This CDR3 contains 12 residues. In DNA, the CDR3 is TGTGCCAGCACCCGGGACAGCTATGGCTACACCTTC. Its protein is CASTRDSYGYTF.

The chain carries TRBV13 and TRBJ1-4; no clear D gene. With 2 bases removed from V and 8 bases from J, the gap between germline ends came to 6 bases. The CDR3 is 12 amino acids. Germline CDR1 PRHDT, CDR2 FYEKMQ (reference sequence). The CDR3 nucleotides are TGTGCCAGCAGCTTAAACGGGGAAAAACTGTTTTTT. Its translation is CASSLNGEKLFF.

The gene calls are TRBV3-1 (or the pseudogene TRBV3-2) and TRBJ2-7; 13 bases agree with TRBD2. The CDR3 totals 18 residues. Trimming took 1 base from V and 1 from J; bases not matched to a gene: 7. Germline V lookup: CDR1 LGHDT, CDR2 YNNKEL (reference sequence). The CDR3 coding sequence is TGTGCCAGCAGCCAAGGACACCCGACTAGCGGGGGGTCCTACGAGCAGTACTTC. This translates into CASSQGHPTSGGSYEQYF.

This clone was counted once. The CDR3 here is CASSRTGATLDYGYTF. The DNA for the CDR3 is TGTGCCAGCAGCCGGACAGGGGCGACCCTCGACTATGGCTACACCTTC. The J gene is TRBJ1-2, the V gene TRBV11-2; 9 bases agree with TRBD1. Trimming at V came to 5 bases and at J to 3 bases, leaving 10 bases not matched to a gene. This CDR3 spans 16 amino acids. Germline-derived CDR1 and CDR2 are SGHAT and FQNNGV.

The chain carries TRBV5-1 and TRBJ1-3; D is uncertain. The ends were cut back, 7 bases at V and 3 bases at J, with 17 bases in the middle. Germline CDR1 and CDR2: SGHRS and YFSETQ. The length of the CDR3 is 15 residues. CDR3 sequence: CASRSGEEDGNTIYF. CDR3 DNA: TGCGCCAGCCGGTCCGGGGAGGAGGATGGAAACACCATATATTTT.

The rearrangement uses TRBV19 and TRBJ2-1; the D is unclear. The CDR3 runs to 12 residues. Trimming left V 3 bases short and J 9 bases short, with 9 bases between. Germline lookup yields CDR1 LNHDA and CDR2 SQIVND (reference sequence). CDR3 DNA sequence: TGTGCCAGTAGTATGTTCCCCGGTGAGCAGTTCTTC. Its translation: CASSMFPGEQFF.

This chain connects TRBV7-2 to TRBJ2-6, with D hard to call. This CDR3 is 14 amino acids long. The germline V gene encodes CDR1 SGHTA and CDR2 FQGNSA. The V and J ends lost 5 bases and 4 bases respectively, with 9 bases between them. CDR3 DNA sequence: TGTGCCAGCAGCACGCCAGTAGGGGCCAACGTCCTGACTTTC. It codes for CASSTPVGANVLTF.

V and J are TRBV19 and TRBJ2-7; D is unresolved. CDR3 length equals 13 residues. The germline gives CDR1 LNHDA, CDR2 SQIVND (reference sequence). V lost 8 bases, J lost 5 bases, and 16 bases lay in between. Here the CDR3 reads CASQRSQTHEQYF. CDR3 coding DNA: TGTGCCAGTCAGAGGTCGCAAACCCACGAGCAGTACTTC. The whole variable domain, filled in from reference TRBV19 and TRBJ2-7, reads DGGITQSPKYLFRKEGQNVTLSCEQNLNHDAMYWYRQDPGQGLRLIYYSQIVNDFQKGDIAEGYSVSREKKESFPLTVTSAQKNPTAFYLCASQRSQTHEQYFGPGTRLTVT.